Each of the 30 T cell receptor beta chains below was sequenced from the same sample in a study of shared clonotypes between healthy human individuals. This table comes from immunoSEQ multiplex PCR, and its TCRdb copy is limited to in-frame clones, with some not included. The data show 1 million to 1.3 million clones, 75% to 80% seen once. Sequenced input: memory CD4+ T cells from PBMCs. Subset given: CD45RA-negative fraction. These TCRs come from a man between 18 and 35 years old in good health. Some clones in this sample may be carry-over from other donors' samples.

The chain has TRBV2 and TRBJ2-1; D remains ambiguous. The CDR3 runs 14 residues. Between the trimmed V and J ends, which lost 6 bases and 0 bases, there was a span of 9 bases. Germline V lookup: CDR1 SNHLY, CDR2 FYNNEI. CDR3 DNA sequence: TGTGCCAGCAGCGCAGTGCGCTCCTACAATGAGCAGTTCTTC. It yields the protein CASSAVRSYNEQFF.

The chain has TRBV28 and TRBJ2-1, with D perhaps assigned TRBD1 or TRBD2 (6 bases each). Trimming shortened V by 3 bases and J by 3 bases, and 12 bases separated the two germline ends. Germline V gene data show CDR1 as MDHEN and CDR2 as SYDVKM. This CDR3 comprises 15 residues. As DNA, the CDR3 is TGTGCCAGCAGTTTGTCGGGGGCGCGCTACAATGAGCAGTTCTTC. This codes for CASSLSGARYNEQFF.

The chain is built from TRBV30 and TRBJ2-1; D is perhaps TRBD1 or TRBD2 (6 bases each). Per germline, CDR1 GTSNPN and CDR2 SVGIG (reference sequence). This CDR3 region has 14 residues. The V gene lost 3 bases and the J gene lost 7 bases, with 16 bases spanning the gap. The CDR3 DNA reads TGTGCCTGGAGCAGGGGACTCCCGGGGAATGAGCAGTTCTTC. This encodes CAWSRGLPGNEQFF. Full variable domain (remainder filled in from reference TRBV30 and TRBJ2-1): SQTIHQWPATLVQPVGSPLSLECTVEGTSNPNLYWYRQAAGRGLQLLFYSVGIGQISSEVPQNLSASRPQDRQFILSSKKLLLSDSGFYLCAWSRGLPGNEQFFGPGTRLTVL.

The chain links TRBV4-3 to TRBJ1-5; no firm D call. The CDR3 consists of 13 residues. From germline, CDR1 is LGHNA and CDR2 YSLEER. Trimming removed 3 bases at V and 5 bases at J, with 8 bases between. CDR3 nucleotides: TGCGCCAGCAGCCATAATTTGTATCAGCCCCAGCATTTT. It encodes CASSHNLYQPQHF.

As for this clone: Possible read error: a much larger clone is one base away. The rearrangement links TRBV29-1 to TRBJ2-7; D may be TRBD1 or TRBD2 (5 bases each). CDR1 and CDR2 from the germline V gene are SQVTM and ANQGSEA. This CDR3 region has 14 residues. V was cut by 5 bases and J by 4 bases, with 18 bases left in between. CDR3 sequence reads: CSVMVGGTRYEQYF. The CDR3 DNA reads TGCAGCGTTATGGTGGGTGGGACGAGGTACGAGCAGTACTTC.

The rearrangement joins TRBV11-1 to TRBJ2-7; 7 positions match TRBD1. V lost 2 bases to trimming and J lost 3 bases; unmatched junction nucleotides: 7. The CDR3 extends over 15 amino acids. Looked up from germline, CDR1 is SGHAT and CDR2 is FQDESV (reference sequence). The CDR3 reads CASSLSRGLVYEQYF. The CDR3 nucleotides read TGTGCCAGCAGCTTAAGTAGGGGGCTTGTCTACGAGCAGTACTTC. Full variable domain (rest looked up from reference TRBV11-1 and TRBJ2-7): EAEVAQSPRYKITEKSQAVAFWCDPISGHATLYWYRQILGQGPELLVQFQDESVVDDSQLPKDRFSAERLKGVDSTLKIQPAELGDSAMYLCASSLSRGLVYEQYFGPGTRLTVT.

Of note for this clone: This CDR3 is also generated by other DNA sequences in the sample. The V call is TRBV28, the J call TRBJ1-5; D unclear. Germline CDR1 is MDHEN and CDR2 is SYDVKM. V was shortened by 6 bases and J by 0 bases, with 12 bases between the two germline ends. The CDR3 spans 15 residues. The CDR3 reads CASSQPGFSNQPQHF. The CDR3 DNA follows: TGTGCCAGCAGCCAACCAGGTTTTAGCAATCAGCCCCAGCATTTT.

This chain connects TRBV27 to TRBJ2-7; 9 bases agree with TRBD1. Germline V gene data show CDR1 as MNHEY and CDR2 as SMNVEV (reference sequence). The CDR3 consists of 12 residues. V dropped 5 bases and J dropped 6; count of bases not matched to a gene: 2. The CDR3 loop is CASSRTGAEQYF. The DNA for the CDR3 is TGTGCCAGCAGTAGGACAGGGGCCGAGCAGTACTTC.

The chain recombines TRBV14 with TRBJ1-2; the match to TRBD1 covers 11 bases. The junction had 7 bases not matched to a gene; V was cut back by 2 bases and J by 8 bases. Germline V lookup: CDR1 SGHDN, CDR2 FVKESK. The CDR3 has 15 residues. The CDR3 protein is CASSQLGQGAKGYTF. The DNA of the CDR3 is TGTGCCAGCAGCCAACTTGGACAGGGGGCGAAAGGCTACACCTTC.

Regarding this clone: At the DNA level, this CDR3 is encoded by other sequences in the same sample as well. The V gene is TRBV9, the J gene TRBJ2-7, with D maybe TRBD1 (6 bases). The CDR3 totals 14 residues. Trimming took 0 bases from V and 1 from J, leaving 8 bases between them. Germline CDR1 reads SGDLS; CDR2 reads YYNGEE. The CDR3 protein is CASSVGDRSYEQYF. As DNA, the CDR3 is TGTGCCAGCAGCGTAGGAGACAGGTCCTACGAGCAGTACTTC.

V and J are TRBV11-3 and TRBJ2-3, with 9 bases that match TRBD2. The V gene's germline CDR1 is SGHNT and CDR2 YENEEA. CDR3 length: 15 amino acids. After removal of 1 base from V and 6 bases from J, the junction contained 5 bases not matched to a gene. For the CDR3, the DNA is TGTGCCAGCAGCTTAGGACTCGCGGGAGGGGATACGCAGTATTTT. As protein: CASSLGLAGGDTQYF.

This clone was seen just once. CDR3 sequence reads: CASSSTPPDRGNQPQHF. The CDR3 DNA reads as TGTGCCAGCAGCTCCACCCCCCCGGACAGGGGGAATCAGCCCCAGCATTTT. The rearrangement joins TRBV7-4 to TRBJ1-5; 10 nucleotides align to TRBD1. Germline values: CDR1 SGHVT, CDR2 SQSDAQ. V trimming: 4 bases; J trimming: 4 bases; junction bases outside the gene matches: 10. The CDR3 extends over 17 amino acids.

The rearrangement joins TRBV30 to TRBJ2-1, with 11 nucleotides matching TRBD2. The CDR3 contains 16 residues. Trimming cost V 3 bases and J 3 bases; bases outside gene matches: 7. The V gene's germline CDR1 is GTSNPN and CDR2 SVGIG (reference sequence). The CDR3 spells CAWRGKLAGDYNEQFF. The CDR3, as DNA: TGTGCCTGGAGGGGGAAACTAGCGGGAGACTACAATGAGCAGTTCTTC.

The chain combines TRBV2 with TRBJ2-4; 10 bases align to TRBD2. CDR3 length: 14 amino acids. The V segment lost 5 bases and the J segment 6 bases; nucleotides outside the gene matches: 4. Germline CDR1 and CDR2: SNHLY and FYNNEI. CDR3 sequence reads: CASSSSGSGNIQYF. CDR3 in DNA: TGTGCCAGCAGTTCTAGCGGGAGCGGAAACATTCAGTACTTC.

This chain connects TRBV29-1 to TRBJ2-3; D perhaps matches TRBD2 (5 bases). CDR3 length: 17 amino acids. V dropped 0 bases and J dropped 1 base, with 17 bases sitting between them. Looked up from germline, CDR1 is SQVTM and CDR2 is ANQGSEA. For the CDR3, the DNA is TGCAGCGTTGAAGAAGAGTTGGGCAGGACTGGCACAGATACGCAGTATTTT. Amino acids: CSVEEELGRTGTDTQYF.

The CDR3: CASSLGGASGSRADTQYF. CDR3 DNA: TGTGCCAGCAGCTTAGGCGGGGCTAGCGGGAGTAGGGCAGATACGCAGTATTTT. V gene TRBV7-2 combines with J gene TRBJ2-3, with 10 bases aligning to TRBD2. The length of the CDR3 is 18 residues. The trim removed 1 base at V and 4 bases at J, leaving 11 bases unmatched. Germline CDR1 is SGHTA and CDR2 is FQGNSA.

As DNA, the CDR3 is TGTGCCAGCAGCCCGGTACACACTGAAGCTTTCTTT. It is translated as CASSPVHTEAFF. The V call is TRBV7-8, the J call TRBJ1-1, with D unclear. CDR1 is SGHVS and CDR2 is FQNEAQ in the germline V gene. V lost 5 bases and J lost 3, with 7 bases in between. The CDR3 is 12 residues long.

CDR3 protein: CSVGSRGTEAFF. CDR3 nucleotide sequence: TGCAGCGTTGGGTCAAGGGGGACTGAAGCTTTCTTT. V and J are TRBV29-1 and TRBJ1-1; maybe TRBD1 (6 bases). Per germline, CDR1 SQVTM and CDR2 ANQGSEA. CDR3 length equals 12 residues. V shed 4 bases and J shed 5 bases, with 11 bases lying between them.

The V gene is TRBV13, the J gene TRBJ1-5; the match to TRBD1 covers 9 bases. The CDR3 extends over 17 amino acids. V was pared by 5 bases and J by 2 bases, with 10 bases of the junction left unmatched. Germline V gene lookup returns CDR1 PRHDT and CDR2 FYEKMQ (reference sequence). Written as DNA, the CDR3 is TGTGCCAGCAGCCCAACCCACAGGGGGCGACGCAATCAGCCCCAGCATTTT. Protein: CASSPTHRGRRNQPQHF.

This clone was seen many times. This sequence joins TRBV14 and TRBJ2-3, with D unclear. There are 17 residues in the CDR3. Germline V lookup: CDR1 SGHDN, CDR2 FVKESK. Between the trimmed V and J ends, which lost 4 bases and 0 bases, there was a span of 17 bases. The CDR3: CASSPLSDWSSTDTQYF. CDR3 nucleotide sequence: TGTGCCAGCAGCCCCCTATCCGACTGGTCTAGCACAGATACGCAGTATTTT.

This clone has a handful of counts. The chain couples TRBV5-5 to TRBJ2-3; D gene ambiguous. The CDR3 loop spans 14 amino acids. CDR1 is SGHKS and CDR2 is YYEKEE in the germline V gene (reference sequence). Trimming removed 2 bases from V and 3 bases from J, with 10 bases in between. The DNA for the CDR3 is TGTGCCAGCAGCTTAGAAGACTTAACAGATACGCAGTATTTT. Amino acid sequence: CASSLEDLTDTQYF.

DNA for the CDR3: TGTGCCAGCAGTTCACGGGCCGCCTATGGCTACACCTTC. Residues: CASSSRAAYGYTF. The gene calls are TRBV27 and TRBJ1-2; no definite D call. The ends were cut back, 4 bases at V and 4 bases at J, with 10 bases in the middle. CDR3 size: 13 residues. From germline, CDR1 is MNHEY and CDR2 SMNVEV (reference sequence).

This clone was observed at least ten times. This CDR3 is also generated by other DNA sequences in the sample. The V gene is TRBV28, the J gene TRBJ1-2; D gene uncertain. Trimming took off 2 bases at V and 0 bases at J, with 7 bases between the two ends. Germline CDR1 reads MDHEN; CDR2 reads SYDVKM. The CDR3 has 14 amino acids. The CDR3 region is CASSLGQANYGYTF. For the CDR3, the DNA is TGTGCCAGCAGTTTAGGGCAGGCTAACTATGGCTACACCTTC.

At least ten counts were recorded for this clone. This sequence joins TRBV9 and TRBJ2-3, with TRBD2 as a possible D gene (5 bases). CDR3 length equals 17 residues. Germline V gives CDR1 SGDLS, CDR2 YYNGEE. Trimming pared 4 bases from V and 1 base from J, leaving 19 bases between. This chain's CDR3 is CASSPRVRAAGTDTQYF. The CDR3 DNA reads as TGTGCCAGCAGCCCTCGGGTCCGAGCAGCGGGCACAGATACGCAGTATTTT.

V gene TRBV7-8 combines with J gene TRBJ2-7; tentatively, D is TRBD2 (5 bases). Germline loops: CDR1 SGHVS, CDR2 FQNEAQ. V lost 1 base and J 3 bases, leaving 13 bases between the germline ends. The CDR3 length is 15 residues. Written as DNA, the CDR3 is TGTGCCAGCAGCTTAGGCAGCCTCGGGGTCTACGAGCAGTACTTC. It specifies CASSLGSLGVYEQYF. The variable domain in full, completed from reference TRBV7-8 and TRBJ2-7, reads GAGVSQSPRYKVAKRGQDVALRCDPISGHVSLFWYQQALGQGPEFLTYFQNEAQLDKSGLPSDRFFAERPEGSVSTLKIQRTQQEDSAVYLCASSLGSLGVYEQYFGPGTRLTVT.

This clone has a count of ten or more. The chain recombines TRBV18 with TRBJ2-2, with 11 nucleotides matching TRBD1. In germline, CDR1 is KGHSH, CDR2 LQKENI. The CDR3 has 14 residues. V trimming: 8 bases; J trimming: 6 bases; junction bases outside the gene matches: 5. CDR3: CASRPGQGAGELFF. In DNA, the CDR3 is TGTGCCAGCCGCCCGGGACAGGGGGCCGGGGAGCTGTTTTTT.

This clone is a singleton in its sample. The chain joins TRBV5-1 to TRBJ1-3; D is possibly TRBD1 (5 bases). The CDR3 loop spans 16 amino acids. V dropped 0 bases and J dropped 4 bases, with 14 bases sitting between them. CDR1 and CDR2 (germline): SGHRS, YFSETQ. DNA of the CDR3: TGCGCCAGCAGCTTGGCAGGGCCTACTAGGGGAAACACCATATATTTT. This encodes CASSLAGPTRGNTIYF.

This chain links TRBV28 with TRBJ1-4; D gene uncertain. CDR3 length: 15 residues. V shed 3 bases and J shed 6 bases, with 14 bases lying between them. Germline CDR1 and CDR2: MDHEN and SYDVKM. This CDR3 reads CASSFARLGDEKLFF. The CDR3 DNA follows: TGTGCCAGCAGTTTCGCCAGGCTAGGTGATGAAAAACTGTTTTTT.

The chain carries TRBV6-5 and TRBJ2-5; 9 nucleotides agree with TRBD1. The germline CDR1 and CDR2 sequences are MNHEY and SVGAGI. The CDR3 contains 16 residues. J gave up 3 bases and V 4 bases, and 9 bases lay outside the gene matches. CDR3 region: CASSSVPGQGKETQYF. Written as DNA, the CDR3 is TGTGCCAGCAGTTCAGTGCCGGGACAGGGTAAAGAGACCCAGTACTTC.

The chain is built from TRBV7-8 and TRBJ1-4; no definite D call. With 0 bases removed from V and 0 bases from J, the gap between germline ends came to 8 bases. Germline V gene sequence: CDR1 SGHVS, CDR2 FQNEAQ. The length of the CDR3 is 16 residues. The CDR3 sequence: CASSLAYGATNEKLFF. The CDR3 DNA follows: TGTGCCAGCAGCTTAGCTTACGGTGCAACTAATGAAAAACTGTTTTTT.